These T cell receptor beta chains were read from a single sample in a study of cytomegalovirus exposure and HLA in healthy donors. The method was immunoSEQ multiplex PCR; TCRdb's version includes in-frame clones alone and lacks a portion of them. This repertoire includes 75,000 to 90,000 clones. The sample taken for sequencing was PBMCs. These receptors were taken from a woman aged 60-75 years in good health and CMV-seronegative. The CDR3 runs from the conserved cysteine through the conserved F or W. The D gene is left open where the match is weak.

D: TRBD2; J: TRBJ2-1; length: 15; V: TRBV7-9; DNA: TGTGCCAGCAGCCCCGAGCAGCGGGGAGAGCGAGAGCAGTTCTTC; CDR3: CASSPEQRGEREQFF
D: -; J: TRBJ2-5; length: 15; V: TRBV5-1; DNA: TGCGCCAGCAGCCTTGCAACAGGGACCCAAGAGACCCAGTACTTC; CDR3: CASSLATGTQETQYF
D: -; J: TRBJ1-3; length: 15; V: TRBV5-1; DNA: TGCGCCAGCAGCTTCTCGGGGGGAGCTGGAAACACCATATATTTT; CDR3: CASSFSGGAGNTIYF
D: -; J: TRBJ2-7; length: 13; V: TRBV7-9; DNA: TGTGCCAGCAGCTATCCCGGTGGGGCCGAGCAGTACTTC; CDR3: CASSYPGGAEQYF
D: -; J: TRBJ1-4; length: 13; V: TRBV5-1; DNA: TGCGCCAGCAGCGAGCGGCGTAATGAAAAACTGTTTTTT; CDR3: CASSERRNEKLFF
D: -; J: TRBJ2-1; length: 12; V: TRBV28; DNA: TGTGCCAGCAGTAGTACCGGGGATGAGCAGTTCTTC; CDR3: CASSSTGDEQFF
D: TRBD1; J: TRBJ2-3; length: 17; V: TRBV5-8; DNA: TGTGCCAGCAGTCTGAGACAGGGGATATTTAGCACAGATACGCAGTATTTT; CDR3: CASSLRQGIFSTDTQYF
D: -; J: TRBJ1-3; length: 15; V: TRBV28; DNA: TGTGCCAGCAGCTCCTTGGGGGGTACTGGAAACACCATATATTTT; CDR3: CASSSLGGTGNTIYF
D: TRBD2; J: TRBJ2-5; length: 15; V: TRBV5-1; DNA: TGCGCCAGCAGCTTGGGGACTAGGTCCCAAGAGACCCAGTACTTC; CDR3: CASSLGTRSQETQYF
D: -; J: TRBJ2-7; length: 15; V: TRBV21-1; DNA: TGTGCCAGCAGCGGCCACGCGACAGGTGGTTACGAGCAGTACTTC; CDR3: CASSGHATGGYEQYF
D: TRBD2; J: TRBJ2-3; length: 16; V: TRBV6-1; DNA: TGTGCCAGCAGTGAAGAAGCGGGACTAGCGGGAATCACGCAGTATTTT; CDR3: CASSEEAGLAGITQYF
D: -; J: TRBJ1-3; length: 14; V: TRBV9; DNA: TGTGCCAGCAGCGTCCTCGGGTTCGGAAACACCATATATTTT; CDR3: CASSVLGFGNTIYF
D: -; J: TRBJ2-1; length: 12; V: TRBV11-2; DNA: TGTGCCAGCAGCTCCAACTACAATGAGCAGTTCTTC; CDR3: CASSSNYNEQFF
D: -; J: TRBJ1-1; length: 11; V: TRBV29-1; DNA: TGCAGCGTTGACGGGCAGGGTCGAGCTTTCTTT; CDR3: CSVDGQGRAFF
D: -; J: TRBJ1-1; length: 15; V: TRBV28; DNA: TGTGCCAGCAGTTCCGGGACACTCATGAACACTGAAGCTTTCTTT; CDR3: CASSSGTLMNTEAFF
D: TRBD1; J: TRBJ1-1; length: 15; V: TRBV28; DNA: TGTGCCAGCAGCTTACCAGGGGGACTGAACACTGAAGCTTTCTTT; CDR3: CASSLPGGLNTEAFF
D: TRBD2; J: TRBJ2-7; length: 19; V: TRBV19; DNA: TGTGCCAGTAGTATGGGGGGACTAGCGGGAGGACCAAATCACTACGAGCAGTACTTC; CDR3: CASSMGGLAGGPNHYEQYF
D: -; J: TRBJ2-1; length: 15; V: TRBV6-4; DNA: TGTGCCAGCAGTGACCAGGAGGGACTGTACAATGAGCAGTTCTTC; CDR3: CASSDQEGLYNEQFF
D: TRBD1; J: TRBJ1-6; length: 13; V: TRBV30; DNA: TGTGCCTCCCGGACAGGGGTTAATTCACCCCTCCACTTT; CDR3: CASRTGVNSPLHF
D: -; J: TRBJ2-3; length: 13; V: TRBV2; DNA: TGTGCCAGCACCGCAGTCTTCACAGATACGCAGTATTTT; CDR3: CASTAVFTDTQYF
D: -; J: TRBJ2-5; length: 16; V: TRBV19; DNA: TGTGCCAGTAGTATCTACGAGGTAGCGGAAAAAGAGACCCAGTACTTC; CDR3: CASSIYEVAEKETQYF
D: -; J: TRBJ2-3; length: 14; V: TRBV11-2; DNA: TGTGCCAGCAGCATTAGCGTGGGCACAGATACGCAGTATTTT; CDR3: CASSISVGTDTQYF
D: -; J: TRBJ2-5; length: 16; V: TRBV30; DNA: TGTGCCTGGAGTAGATACGGTACTAGCTCTCAAGAGACCCAGTACTTC; CDR3: CAWSRYGTSSQETQYF
D: -; J: TRBJ2-3; length: 16; V: TRBV7-6; DNA: TGTGCCAGCAGCTTGTACGAGCGGGCGAGCACAGATACGCAGTATTTT; CDR3: CASSLYERASTDTQYF
D: -; J: TRBJ2-1; length: 13; V: TRBV28; DNA: TGTGCCAGCACTCAACGAGGCAGAAATGAGCAGTTCTTC; CDR3: CASTQRGRNEQFF
D: -; J: TRBJ2-7; length: 13; V: TRBV7-2; DNA: TGTGCCAGCAGCCCGCAGACTGGGTACGAGCAGTACTTC; CDR3: CASSPQTGYEQYF
D: TRBD1; J: TRBJ1-5; length: 16; V: TRBV27; DNA: TGTGCCAGCAGCGCCCTCGGGACAGGGGCCGGTCAGCCCCAGCATTTT; CDR3: CASSALGTGAGQPQHF
D: -; J: TRBJ1-1; length: 11; V: TRBV5-6; DNA: TGTGCCAGCAGCTCGTTCCTTGAAGCTTTCTTT; CDR3: CASSSFLEAFF
D: -; J: TRBJ2-3; length: 14; V: TRBV19; DNA: TGTGCCGTTGGAGAGCGGAAAGGCACAGATACGCAGTATTTT; CDR3: CAVGERKGTDTQYF
D: -; J: TRBJ1-1; length: 13; V: TRBV18; DNA: TGTGCCAGCTCATCCGGAGCGAACACTGAAGCTTTCTTT; CDR3: CASSSGANTEAFF
D: TRBD1; J: TRBJ1-1; length: 13; V: TRBV10-3; DNA: TGTGCCACCCTGGACAGGGGGAACACTGAAGCTTTCTTT; CDR3: CATLDRGNTEAFF
D: -; J: TRBJ2-7; length: 15; V: TRBV15; DNA: TGTGCCACCAGCAGAGATAATCGGGGATTCTACGAGCAGTACTTC; CDR3: CATSRDNRGFYEQYF
D: TRBD1; J: TRBJ1-5; length: 16; V: TRBV6-1; DNA: TGTGCCAGCAGTGAATTGCACAGGGGAGGAACCCAGCCCCAGCATTTT; CDR3: CASSELHRGGTQPQHF
D: TRBD2; J: TRBJ2-1; length: 15; V: TRBV6-1; DNA: TGTGCCAGCAGTGAACTCGCGGGAGGTAACAATGAGCAGTTCTTC; CDR3: CASSELAGGNNEQFF
D: TRBD2; J: TRBJ2-5; length: 19; V: TRBV9; DNA: TGTGCCAGCAGCGTAGGTGGGAGAGTTGGGCGGGAGGGCGCAGAGACCCAGTACTTC; CDR3: CASSVGGRVGREGAETQYF
D: -; J: TRBJ1-2; length: 14; V: TRBV7-2; DNA: TGTGCCAGCAGCTTCGCGGGAACTAACTATGGCTACACCTTC; CDR3: CASSFAGTNYGYTF
D: -; J: TRBJ2-1; length: 11; V: TRBV2; DNA: TGTGCCAGCAGTATTACCAGAGAGCAGTTCTTC; CDR3: CASSITREQFF
D: -; J: TRBJ2-5; length: 13; V: TRBV6-5; DNA: TGTGCCAGCACCTCCCCCGGCGGGGAGACCCAGTACTTC; CDR3: CASTSPGGETQYF
D: -; J: TRBJ1-1; length: 17; V: TRBV30; DNA: TGTGCCTGGGGCCTAAGGCCAACCAGGGCCGGTTTTACTGAAGCTTTCTTT; CDR3: CAWGLRPTRAGFTEAFF
D: -; J: TRBJ1-3; length: 15; V: TRBV18; DNA: TGTGCCAGCTCATCCACGAAGGGAGGCGGAAACACCATATATTTT; CDR3: CASSSTKGGGNTIYF
D: -; J: TRBJ2-2; length: 13; V: TRBV11-2; DNA: TGTGCCAGCAGCCGAAGCCTCACCGGGGAGCTGTTTTTT; CDR3: CASSRSLTGELFF
D: -; J: TRBJ2-7; length: 14; V: TRBV5-1; DNA: TGCGCCAGCAGCTCGGGACCCGGGGGCTACGAGCAGTACTTC; CDR3: CASSSGPGGYEQYF
D: TRBD1; J: TRBJ2-7; length: 13; V: TRBV5-6; DNA: TGTGCCAGCAGCTCGACAGGGGTCTGGGAGCAGTACTTC; CDR3: CASSSTGVWEQYF